The 19 T cell receptor beta chains below all came from one sample that was sequenced in a study of T cells in localized non-small cell lung cancer. Method: immunoSEQ multiplex PCR; TCRdb's copy keeps in-frame clones and lacks some. Of roughly 5,100 clones listed, 25% to 35% are singletons. The sample here was lung tumor tissue, taken before any cancer treatment. The receptors were sampled from a female donor aged 60 or older with stage I lung adenocarcinoma.

This clone was seen a handful of times. V usage is TRBV4-1 and J usage is TRBJ2-7, with TRBD2 matching over 9 bases. Unmatched junction bases numbered 3, after V lost 0 bases and J lost 0 bases. Per germline, CDR1 MGHRA and CDR2 YSYEKL. The CDR3 is 16 residues long. The CDR3 loop is CASSQDSGGNSYEQYF. CDR3 DNA: TGCGCCAGCAGCCAAGATAGCGGGGGCAACTCCTACGAGCAGTACTTC.

This clone was counted between two and nine times. V gene TRBV7-5 combines with J gene TRBJ2-7; the table's D call of TRBD2 was not tested on the DNA. TRBV7-5 is reported as a pseudogene. This CDR3 has 16 residues. The CDR3 coding sequence is TGTGCCAGCAGCAGACATTCGGGGGGGCAGTCCTACGAGCAGTACTTC. Protein product: CASSRHSGGQSYEQYF.

The V call is TRBV29-1, the J call TRBJ2-5; D unclear. The CDR3 loop spans 15 amino acids. Germline CDR1 and CDR2: SQVTM and ANQGSEA. Trimming stripped 3 bases from V and 5 bases from J, with 19 bases between. This chain's CDR3 is CSVDSHLRPGETQYF. CDR3 bases: TGCAGCGTTGATTCCCACCTCAGACCCGGGGAGACCCAGTACTTC.

The chain has TRBV15 and TRBJ2-5; 7 bases align to TRBD1. V was clipped by 1 base and J by 4 bases; unmatched bases: 3. The germline V gene encodes CDR1 LNHNV and CDR2 YYDKDF (reference sequence). This CDR3 is 14 amino acids long. The CDR3 spells CATSRVGGGETQYF. The CDR3 region has the DNA TGTGCCACCAGCAGAGTAGGGGGCGGAGAGACCCAGTACTTC.

A note on this clone: At one of its ends the junction is not consistent with the germline gene, which may arise from a read error. The V call is TRBV7-8, the J call TRBJ1-3; D unclear. Germline V gene lookup returns CDR1 SGHVS and CDR2 FQNEAQ. CDR3 size: 13 residues. Here the CDR3 reads CASSQSSGNTIYF. As DNA, the CDR3 is TGTGCTAGCAGCCAGAGCTCTGGAAACACCATATATTTT.

The chain employs TRBV6-8 and TRBJ2-5; D might be TRBD2 (6 bases). Trimming shortened V by 6 bases and J by 1 base, and 9 bases separated the two germline ends. The CDR3 loop spans 13 amino acids. Germline V gene lookup returns CDR1 MNHGY and CDR2 SAAAGT. The CDR3 region has the DNA TGTGCCAGCAGGTGGGACTTCCAAGAGACCCAGTACTTC. This translates into CASRWDFQETQYF.

The chain joins TRBV6-8 to TRBJ1-1; no reliable D call. The CDR3 sequence is 13 residues long. V lost 6 bases and J 3 bases, leaving 11 bases between the germline ends. From germline, CDR1 is MNHGY and CDR2 SAAAGT. The CDR3 sequence is CASSSVLHTEAFF. The CDR3 nucleotides are TGTGCCAGCAGCTCGGTGCTTCACACTGAAGCTTTCTTT.

This chain links TRBV11-3 with TRBJ2-1; no clear D gene. The V gene lost 5 bases and the J gene lost 8 bases, with 19 bases spanning the gap. The CDR3 length is 15 residues. Germline V gene data show CDR1 as SGHNT and CDR2 as YENEEA. The CDR3 sequence is CASSPGPEIRDEQFF. CDR3 in DNA: TGTGCCAGCAGCCCCGGGCCCGAGATTCGGGATGAGCAGTTCTTC.

This chain joins TRBV23-1 and TRBJ2-2; 8 nucleotides align to TRBD1. TRBV23-1 counts as an open reading frame of uncertain function. Trimming took 3 bases from V and 7 from J; bases not matched to a gene: 13. The CDR3 loop spans 17 amino acids. CDR3: CASSHVGQGRGIGELFF. CDR3 in DNA: TGCGCCAGCAGTCACGTCGGACAGGGACGAGGGATCGGGGAGCTGTTTTTT.

This clone was seen only a few times. The chain employs TRBV30 and TRBJ2-3; D remains ambiguous. CDR1 and CDR2 (germline): GTSNPN, SVGIG (reference sequence). Trimming took off 3 bases at V and 3 bases at J, with 13 bases between the two ends. The CDR3 extends over 14 amino acids. CDR3 bases: TGTGCCTGGAGAACTCTCACCTTTACAGATACGCAGTATTTT. It specifies CAWRTLTFTDTQYF.

This clone is termed medium-sized (0.01 to 0.1%). V gene TRBV11-3 combines with J gene TRBJ1-4; D possibly corresponds to TRBD1 (6 bases). Germline V gene lookup returns CDR1 SGHNT and CDR2 YENEEA. This CDR3 has 14 amino acids. V lost 5 bases to trimming and J lost 7 bases, with 14 bases between them. CDR3 region: CASSARGKGEKLFF. CDR3 sequence (DNA): TGTGCCAGCAGCGCCAGGGGCAAGGGTGAAAAACTGTTTTTT.

In its sample, this clone was seen a few times. The CDR3 spells CASQKEGRVYEQYF. CDR3 sequence (DNA): TGTGCCAGCCAAAAGGAGGGTAGGGTTTACGAGCAGTACTTC. The V and J genes are TRBV6-8 and TRBJ2-7, with a weak D call TRBD2 (6 bases). With 8 bases removed from V and 4 bases from J, the gap between germline ends came to 18 bases. This CDR3 contains 14 residues. Germline assignment: CDR1 MNHGY and CDR2 SAAAGT.

This clone was observed a handful of times. The rearrangement uses TRBV6-8 and TRBJ1-4; weak D call: TRBD1 (5 bases). Germline V gene data show CDR1 as MNHGY and CDR2 as SAAAGT. V lost 4 bases to trimming and J lost 4 bases, with 10 bases between them. There are 14 residues in the CDR3. This chain's CDR3 is CASSSDRNNEKLFF. CDR3 nucleotides: TGTGCCAGCAGTTCTGACAGAAATAATGAAAAACTGTTTTTT.

This clone was counted only a few times. At one of its ends the junction is not consistent with the germline gene, which may arise from a read error. This chain's CDR3 is CASSVSGENYGYTF. The DNA for the CDR3 is TGTGCCAGCAGTGTGTCAGGGGAAAACTATGGCTACACCTTC. V gene TRBV10-3 combines with J gene TRBJ1-2; TRBD1 is a possible D gene (6 bases). CDR3 length: 14 residues. The germline V gene encodes CDR1 ENHRY and CDR2 SYGVKD.

The V gene is TRBV18, the J gene TRBJ2-7, with 8 bases lining up with TRBD1. The CDR3 runs to 15 residues. Unmatched junction bases numbered 10, after V lost 4 bases and J lost 5 bases. Germline V lookup: CDR1 KGHSH, CDR2 LQKENI. CDR3: CASSREQGASNEQYF. The CDR3 DNA is TGTGCCAGCTCACGGGAGCAGGGGGCCAGTAACGAGCAGTACTTC.

The chain uses TRBV25-1 and TRBJ2-1, with D maybe TRBD2 (5 bases). There are 13 residues in the CDR3. V dropped 8 bases and J dropped 7 bases, with 15 bases sitting between them. Germline loops: CDR1 MGHDK, CDR2 SYGVNS. In nucleotides, the CDR3 is TGTGCCAGCTTGACCTCTACGGGGAATGAGCAGTTCTTC. Protein sequence: CASLTSTGNEQFF.

This clone was observed a handful of times. This chain connects TRBV18 to TRBJ2-7; D could derive from TRBD1 or TRBD2 (6 bases each). Per germline, CDR1 KGHSH and CDR2 LQKENI. This CDR3 region has 14 residues. The V and J ends lost 4 bases and 2 bases respectively, with 12 bases between them. CDR3 in amino acids: CASSRGAVTYEQYF. The CDR3 coding sequence is TGTGCCAGCTCACGGGGGGCTGTTACCTACGAGCAGTACTTC.

This clone has more than one count but fewer than ten. This chain uses TRBV11-3 with TRBJ2-5; 9 nucleotides line up with TRBD2. J was trimmed by 5 bases and V by 3 bases; bases with no gene match: 4. The length of the CDR3 is 14 residues. Germline V gene lookup returns CDR1 SGHNT and CDR2 YENEEA. Written as DNA, the CDR3 is TGTGCCAGCAGCTTGGCGGGAGGGGGGGAGACCCAGTACTTC. Protein: CASSLAGGGETQYF.

This sequence joins TRBV19 and TRBJ2-2, with TRBD2 as a possible D gene (5 bases). There are 14 residues in the CDR3. V was pared by 4 bases and J by 3 bases, with 9 bases between. Looked up from germline, CDR1 is LNHDA and CDR2 is SQIVND (reference sequence). CDR3 sequence (DNA): TGTGCCAGTAGTACCCAGAGGGACACCGGGGAGCTGTTTTTT. It is translated as CASSTQRDTGELFF.